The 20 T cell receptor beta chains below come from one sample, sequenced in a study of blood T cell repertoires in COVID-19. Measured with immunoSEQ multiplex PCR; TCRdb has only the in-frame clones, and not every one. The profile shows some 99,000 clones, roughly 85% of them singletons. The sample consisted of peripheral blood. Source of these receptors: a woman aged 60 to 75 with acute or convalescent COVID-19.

CDR3: CASSKTTGLNTEAFF. The CDR3 DNA reads TGTGCCAGCAGCAAGACGACAGGGCTGAACACTGAAGCTTTCTTT. The chain links TRBV5-5 to TRBJ1-1, with TRBD1 identical over 7 bases. Losses at the gene ends were 4 bases for V and 0 bases for J; bases not matched to a gene: 6. CDR1 SGHKS and CDR2 YYEKEE come from the germline V gene (reference sequence). The CDR3 extends over 15 amino acids.

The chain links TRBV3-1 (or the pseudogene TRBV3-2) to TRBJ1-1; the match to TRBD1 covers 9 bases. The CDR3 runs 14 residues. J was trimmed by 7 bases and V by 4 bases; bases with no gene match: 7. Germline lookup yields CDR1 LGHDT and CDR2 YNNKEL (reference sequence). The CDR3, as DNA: TGTGCCAGCAGCCCAGAACAGGGGGCCAGTGAAGCTTTCTTT. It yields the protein CASSPEQGASEAFF.

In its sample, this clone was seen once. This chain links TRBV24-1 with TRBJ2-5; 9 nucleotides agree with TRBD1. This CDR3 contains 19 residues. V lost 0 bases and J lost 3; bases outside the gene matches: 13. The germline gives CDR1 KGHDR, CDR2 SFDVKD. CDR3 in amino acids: CATSDLRVGQGISEETQYF. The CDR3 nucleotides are TGTGCCACCAGTGATTTGCGCGTGGGACAGGGCATATCCGAAGAGACCCAGTACTTC.

The CDR3 DNA is TGTGCCAGCAGGCAGAGCGGGGGGGCGGCGTATGAGCAGTTCTTC. Amino acids: CASRQSGGAAYEQFF. The chain has TRBV28 and TRBJ2-1; 10 nucleotides agree with TRBD2. There are 15 residues in the CDR3. After removal of 6 bases from V and 8 bases from J, the junction contained 10 bases not matched to a gene. Germline V gives CDR1 MDHEN, CDR2 SYDVKM.

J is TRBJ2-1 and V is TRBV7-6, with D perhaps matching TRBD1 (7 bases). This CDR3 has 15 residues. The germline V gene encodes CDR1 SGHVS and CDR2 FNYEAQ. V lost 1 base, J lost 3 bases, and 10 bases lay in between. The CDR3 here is CASSLDQGGYNEQFF. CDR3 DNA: TGTGCCAGCAGCTTAGATCAGGGGGGCTACAATGAGCAGTTCTTC.

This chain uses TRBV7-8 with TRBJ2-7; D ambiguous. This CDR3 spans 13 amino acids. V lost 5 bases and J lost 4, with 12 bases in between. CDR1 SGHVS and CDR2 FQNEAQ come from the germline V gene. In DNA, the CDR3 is TGTGCCAGCAGCGTAGGCACTTGGTACGAGCAGTACTTC. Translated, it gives CASSVGTWYEQYF.

The CDR3 reads CASSLGLSPSITDTQYF. The CDR3 nucleotides are TGTGCCAGCAGCTTAGGACTTTCCCCTAGTATCACAGATACGCAGTATTTT. The chain carries TRBV7-2 and TRBJ2-3; the D is unclear. Trimming removed 1 base at V and 2 bases at J, with 16 bases between. CDR3 size: 17 residues. Looked up from germline, CDR1 is SGHTA and CDR2 is FQGNSA. Filled out from reference TRBV7-2 and TRBJ2-3, the complete variable domain reads GAGVSQSPSNKVTEKGKDVELRCDPISGHTALYWYRQSLGQGLEFLIYFQGNSAPDKSGLPSDRFSAERTGGSVSTLTIQRTQQEDSAVYLCASSLGLSPSITDTQYFGPGTRLTVL.

The CDR3 loop reads CASSPIPTGGDTEAFF. CDR3 coding DNA: TGTGCCAGCAGTCCAATACCGACAGGGGGTGACACTGAAGCTTTCTTT. The chain combines TRBV9 with TRBJ1-1; 9 nucleotides agree with TRBD1. Germline CDR1 SGDLS, CDR2 YYNGEE. The CDR3 is 16 residues long. The V and J ends lost 5 bases and 3 bases, in that order; junction bases with no gene match: 11.

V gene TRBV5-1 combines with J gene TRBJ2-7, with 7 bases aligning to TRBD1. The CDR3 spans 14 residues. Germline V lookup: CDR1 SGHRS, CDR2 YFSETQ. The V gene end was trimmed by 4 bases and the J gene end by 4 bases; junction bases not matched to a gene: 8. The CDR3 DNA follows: TGCGCCAGCAGCGTGACAGGGCGGGTGTACGAGCAGTACTTC. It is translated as CASSVTGRVYEQYF. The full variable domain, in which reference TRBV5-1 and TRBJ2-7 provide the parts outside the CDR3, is KAGVTQTPRYLIKTRGQQVTLSCSPISGHRSVSWYQQTPGQGLQFLFEYFSETQRNKGNFPGRFSGRQFSNSRSEMNVSTLELGDSALYLCASSVTGRVYEQYFGPGTRLTVT.

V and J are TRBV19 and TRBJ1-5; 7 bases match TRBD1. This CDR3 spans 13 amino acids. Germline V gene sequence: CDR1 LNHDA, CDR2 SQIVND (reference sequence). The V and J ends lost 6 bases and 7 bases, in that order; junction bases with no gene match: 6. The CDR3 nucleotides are TGTGCCAGTAGCCACGGACAGGCGCAGCCCCAGCATTTT. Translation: CASSHGQAQPQHF.

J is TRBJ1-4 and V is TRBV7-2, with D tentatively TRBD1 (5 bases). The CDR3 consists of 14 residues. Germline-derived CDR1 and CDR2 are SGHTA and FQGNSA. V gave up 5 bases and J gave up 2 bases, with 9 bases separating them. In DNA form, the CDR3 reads TGTGCCAGCAGCCGGGGGTCGACTAATGAAAAACTGTTTTTT. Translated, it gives CASSRGSTNEKLFF.

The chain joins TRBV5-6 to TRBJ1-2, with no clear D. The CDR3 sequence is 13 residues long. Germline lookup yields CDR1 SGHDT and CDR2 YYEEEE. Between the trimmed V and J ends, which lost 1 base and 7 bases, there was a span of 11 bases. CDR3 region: CASSLSLVGGYTF. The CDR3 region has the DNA TGTGCCAGCAGCTTGTCCTTAGTTGGTGGCTACACCTTC.

Here the CDR3 DNA reads TGTGCCACCAGCCCCACGGGGCGGAGGGCCTACGAGCAGTACTTC. Encoded protein: CATSPTGRRAYEQYF. This chain joins TRBV15 and TRBJ2-7; D possibly corresponds to TRBD2 (6 bases). Deletions cut 5 bases from V and 2 bases from J, with 16 bases between. Germline V gene lookup returns CDR1 LNHNV and CDR2 YYDKDF (reference sequence). CDR3 length equals 15 residues.

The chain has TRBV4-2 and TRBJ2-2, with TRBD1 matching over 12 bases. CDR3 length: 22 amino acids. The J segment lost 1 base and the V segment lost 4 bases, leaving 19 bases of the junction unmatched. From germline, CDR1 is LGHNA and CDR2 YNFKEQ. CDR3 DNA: TGTGCCAGCAGCCCCTGGAGTGGGACAGGGGGCCTCCACCCATTGAACACCGGGGAGCTGTTTTTT. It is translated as CASSPWSGTGGLHPLNTGELFF.

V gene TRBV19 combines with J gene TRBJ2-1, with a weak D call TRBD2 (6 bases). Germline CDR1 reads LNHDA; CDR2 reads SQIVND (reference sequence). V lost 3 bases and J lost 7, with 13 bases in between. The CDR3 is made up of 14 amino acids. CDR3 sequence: CASSIGGRGNEQFF. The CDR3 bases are TGTGCCAGTAGTATCGGGGGAAGGGGTAATGAGCAGTTCTTC.

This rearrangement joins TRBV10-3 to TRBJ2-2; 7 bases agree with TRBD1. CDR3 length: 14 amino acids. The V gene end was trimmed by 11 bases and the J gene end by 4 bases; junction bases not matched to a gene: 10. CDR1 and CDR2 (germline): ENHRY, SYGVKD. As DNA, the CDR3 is TGTGCCTCAACCGACCCAGGGGGCACCGGGGAGCTGTTTTTT. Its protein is CASTDPGGTGELFF.

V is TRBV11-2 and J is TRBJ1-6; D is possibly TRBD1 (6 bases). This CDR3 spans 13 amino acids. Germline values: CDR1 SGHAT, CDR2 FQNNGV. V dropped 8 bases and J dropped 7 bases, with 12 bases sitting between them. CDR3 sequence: CASSGQPNSPLHF. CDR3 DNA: TGTGCCAGCTCAGGACAGCCCAATTCACCCCTCCACTTT.

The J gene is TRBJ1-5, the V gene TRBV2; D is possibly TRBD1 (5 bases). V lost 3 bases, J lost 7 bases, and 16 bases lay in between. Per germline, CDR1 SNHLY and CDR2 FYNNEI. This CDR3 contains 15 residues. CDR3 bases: TGTGCCAGCAGTGAGGGTCAGGGTGGTCTCCAGCCCCAGCATTTT. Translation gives CASSEGQGGLQPQHF.

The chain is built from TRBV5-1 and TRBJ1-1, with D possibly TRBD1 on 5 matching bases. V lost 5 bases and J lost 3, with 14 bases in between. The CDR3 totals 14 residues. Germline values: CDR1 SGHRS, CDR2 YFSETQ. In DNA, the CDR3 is TGCGCCAGCAGGGTGACAGCGATGGACACTGAAGCTTTCTTT. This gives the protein CASRVTAMDTEAFF.

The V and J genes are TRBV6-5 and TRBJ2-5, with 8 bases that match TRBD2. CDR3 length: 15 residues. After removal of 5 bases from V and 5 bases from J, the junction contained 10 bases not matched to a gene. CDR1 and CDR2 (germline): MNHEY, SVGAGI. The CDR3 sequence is CASSSSGLDFETQYF. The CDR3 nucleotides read TGTGCCAGCAGTAGCTCGGGACTAGACTTCGAGACCCAGTACTTC.